The clone carrying this T cell receptor (beta chain) came up a few times. The antigen is unknown. This entry comes from a study of T cell responses to AZD1222 COVID-19 vaccine. Notes on the study in general: Females made up more of the donors, who were largely white British, and clonal diversity may have come out too low. Breadth and depth of Spike-specific TCRs rose after two AZD1222 doses. CD4 TCRs covered the whole spike, strongest at regions 160-218 and 743-854. Researchers took repertoire samples only after the peak T cell response had come.

Using immunoSEQ multiplex PCR, the repertoire was profiled, and TCRdb retains in-frame clones only, with some absent. The sample includes more than 120,000 clones, 86% seen only once; the top ten take 5.1%. This CDR3 region has 16 residues. The germline V gene encodes CDR1 SGHRS and CDR2 YFSETQ. The junction had 11 bases not matched to a gene; V was cut back by 4 bases and J by 6 bases. The rearrangement joins TRBV5-1 to TRBJ2-3; 10 bases align to TRBD1. Specimen: peripheral blood, collected 28 days after the second AZD1222 dose. The receptor's source is an adult who received the AZD1222 COVID-19 vaccine. CDR3 nucleotides: TGCGCCAGCAGCGCGGACAGGGGGGGCCCAAGGGATACGCAGTATTTT. Its protein product is CASSADRGGPRDTQYF.